This entry is about one TCR beta chain. Antigen: not known. This sample is drawn from a study of PD-L1 blockade in urothelial cancer. Study information: Male sex and bladder-origin urothelial cancer were recorded for twenty-five of 29 patients. Median T cell yield per blood sample was about 140,000 cells.

The time point is: pretreatment peripheral blood. Templates that were synthetic TCR analogs were spiked into each PCR. Produced via immunoSEQ multiplex PCR; TCRdb's table is partial and in-frame only. Of tens of thousands of clones detected, over 65% appear once; the ten largest clones hold 14%. Study results and limitations: More expansion of tumor-associated blood clones, seen at 3 weeks, marked durable-benefit patients.

Sequencing was performed on PBMCs, taken around atezolizumab (anti-PD-L1) treatment. This clonotype was sampled from a man aged 55 to 70 with urothelial cancer.

The CDR3 DNA reads TGTGCCAGCAGCGCCTACAGTACTAGCAATCAGCCCCAGCATTTT. This gives the protein CASSAYSTSNQPQHF. V gene TRBV5-6 combines with J gene TRBJ1-5; unclear D gene. Germline V lookup: CDR1 SGHDT, CDR2 YYEEEE. This CDR3 has 15 amino acids. V was shortened by 4 bases and J by 0 bases, with 11 bases between the two germline ends.